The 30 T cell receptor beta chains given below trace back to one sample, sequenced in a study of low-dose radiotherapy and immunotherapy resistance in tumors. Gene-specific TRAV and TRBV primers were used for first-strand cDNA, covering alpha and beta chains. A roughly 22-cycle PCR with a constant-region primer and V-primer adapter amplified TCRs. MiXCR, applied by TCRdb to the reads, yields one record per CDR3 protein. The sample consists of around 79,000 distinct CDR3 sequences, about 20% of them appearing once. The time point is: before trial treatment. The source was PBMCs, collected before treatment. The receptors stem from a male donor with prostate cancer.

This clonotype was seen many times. CDR3 DNA sequence: TGTGCCAGCAGCTTAGGCAGCGTGAACACTGAAGCTTTCTTT. Its translation is CASSLGSVNTEAFF. The chain uses TRBV11-2 and TRBJ1-1; D is uncertain. Trimming took off 1 base at V and 0 bases at J, with 6 bases between the two ends. The CDR3 is 14 residues long. The V gene's germline CDR1 is SGHAT and CDR2 FQNNGV.

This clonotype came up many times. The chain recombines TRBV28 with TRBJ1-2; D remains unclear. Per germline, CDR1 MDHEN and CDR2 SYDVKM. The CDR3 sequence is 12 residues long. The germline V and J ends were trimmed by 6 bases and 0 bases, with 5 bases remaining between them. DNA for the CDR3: TGTGCCAGCAGCACAACTAACTATGGCTACACCTTC. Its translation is CASSTTNYGYTF.

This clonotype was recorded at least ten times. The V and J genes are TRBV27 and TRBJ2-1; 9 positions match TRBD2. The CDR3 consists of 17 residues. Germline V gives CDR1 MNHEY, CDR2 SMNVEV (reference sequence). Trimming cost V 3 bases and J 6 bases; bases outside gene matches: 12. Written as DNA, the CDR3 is TGTGCCAGCAGTTTGCTGGGTAGCGGGGGCATACTCAATGAGCAGTTCTTC. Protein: CASSLLGSGGILNEQFF.

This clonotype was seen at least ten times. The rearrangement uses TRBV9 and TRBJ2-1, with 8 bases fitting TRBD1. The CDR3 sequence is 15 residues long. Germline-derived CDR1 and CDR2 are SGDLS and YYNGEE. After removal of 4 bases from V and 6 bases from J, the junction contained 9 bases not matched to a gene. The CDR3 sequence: CASSPGQGWGNEQFF. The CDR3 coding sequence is TGTGCCAGCAGCCCTGGACAGGGATGGGGCAATGAGCAGTTCTTC.

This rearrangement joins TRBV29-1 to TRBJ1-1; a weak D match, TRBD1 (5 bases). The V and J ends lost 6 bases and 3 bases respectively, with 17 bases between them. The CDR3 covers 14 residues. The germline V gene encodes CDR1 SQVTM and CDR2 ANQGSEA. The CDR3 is CSVPVGDGYTEAFF. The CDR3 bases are TGCAGCGTCCCGGTCGGGGACGGCTACACTGAAGCTTTCTTT.

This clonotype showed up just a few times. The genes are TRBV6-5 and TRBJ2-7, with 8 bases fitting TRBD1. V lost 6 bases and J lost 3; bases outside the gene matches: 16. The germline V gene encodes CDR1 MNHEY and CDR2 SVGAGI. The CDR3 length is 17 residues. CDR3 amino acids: CASRTSPTGGTYYEQYF. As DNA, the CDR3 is TGTGCCAGCAGGACTTCCCCCACAGGGGGGACCTACTACGAGCAGTACTTC.

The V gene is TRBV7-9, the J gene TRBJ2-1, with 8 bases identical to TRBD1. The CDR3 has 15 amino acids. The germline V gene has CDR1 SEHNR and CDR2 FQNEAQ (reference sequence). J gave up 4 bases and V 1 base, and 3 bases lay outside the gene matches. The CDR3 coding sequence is TGTGCCAGCAGCTTAGAGAGGACAGGGTACAATGAGCAGTTCTTC. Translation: CASSLERTGYNEQFF.

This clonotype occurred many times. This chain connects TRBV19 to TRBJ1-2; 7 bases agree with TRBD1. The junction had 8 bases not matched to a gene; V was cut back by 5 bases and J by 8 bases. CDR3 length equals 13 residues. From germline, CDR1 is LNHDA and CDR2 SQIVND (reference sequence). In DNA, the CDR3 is TGTGCCAGTAGTGCTGACAGGGTATTAGGCTACACCTTC. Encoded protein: CASSADRVLGYTF.

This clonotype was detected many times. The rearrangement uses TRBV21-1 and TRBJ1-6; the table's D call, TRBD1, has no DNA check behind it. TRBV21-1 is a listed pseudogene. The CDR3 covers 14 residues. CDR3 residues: CASSNGTPNSPLHF. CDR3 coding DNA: TGTGCCAGCAGCAACGGGACACCGAATTCACCCCTCCACTTT.

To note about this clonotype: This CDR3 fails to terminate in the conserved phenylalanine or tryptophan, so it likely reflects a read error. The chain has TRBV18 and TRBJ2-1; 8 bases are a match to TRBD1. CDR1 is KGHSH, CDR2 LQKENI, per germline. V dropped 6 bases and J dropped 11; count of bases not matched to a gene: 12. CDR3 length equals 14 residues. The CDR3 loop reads CASSFTGGRDKQFL. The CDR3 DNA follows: TGTGCCAGCTCTTTTACAGGGGGTCGTGATAAGCAGTTCCTC.

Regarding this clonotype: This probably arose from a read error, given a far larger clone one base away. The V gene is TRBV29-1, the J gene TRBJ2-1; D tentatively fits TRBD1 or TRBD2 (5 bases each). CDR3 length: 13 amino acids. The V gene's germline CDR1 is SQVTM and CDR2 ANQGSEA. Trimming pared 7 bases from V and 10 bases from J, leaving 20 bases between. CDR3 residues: CSGENRQPYEQFF. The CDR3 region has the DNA TGCAGCGGGGAGAATCGACAGCCCTACGAGCAGTTCTTC.

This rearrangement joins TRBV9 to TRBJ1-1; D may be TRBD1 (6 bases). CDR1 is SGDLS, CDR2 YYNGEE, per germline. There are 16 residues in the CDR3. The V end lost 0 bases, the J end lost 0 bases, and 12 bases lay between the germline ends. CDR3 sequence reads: CASSVAQDSLNTEAFF. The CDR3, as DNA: TGTGCCAGCAGCGTAGCCCAGGACAGTTTGAACACTGAAGCTTTCTTT.

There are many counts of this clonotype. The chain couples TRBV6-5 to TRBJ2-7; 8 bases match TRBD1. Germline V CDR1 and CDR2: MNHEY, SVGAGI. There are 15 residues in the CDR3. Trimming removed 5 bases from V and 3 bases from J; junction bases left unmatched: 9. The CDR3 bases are TGTGCCAGCAGTAGGGGGGACAGGAACTTCTACGAGCAGTACTTC. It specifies CASSRGDRNFYEQYF.

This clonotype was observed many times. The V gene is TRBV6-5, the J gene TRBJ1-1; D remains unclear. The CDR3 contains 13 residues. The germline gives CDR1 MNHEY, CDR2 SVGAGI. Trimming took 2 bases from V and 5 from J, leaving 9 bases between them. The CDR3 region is CASSYAQATEAFF. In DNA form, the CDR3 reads TGTGCCAGCAGTTACGCCCAGGCAACTGAAGCTTTCTTT.

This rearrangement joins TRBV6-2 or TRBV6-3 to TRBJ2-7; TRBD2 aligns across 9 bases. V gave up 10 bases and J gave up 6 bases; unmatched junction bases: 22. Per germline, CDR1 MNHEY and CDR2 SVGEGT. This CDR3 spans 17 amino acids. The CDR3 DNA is TGTGCCACCCGCGCTCTTGTAGCGGGAGCTTCGTTGGGCGAGCAGTACTTC. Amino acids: CATRALVAGASLGEQYF.

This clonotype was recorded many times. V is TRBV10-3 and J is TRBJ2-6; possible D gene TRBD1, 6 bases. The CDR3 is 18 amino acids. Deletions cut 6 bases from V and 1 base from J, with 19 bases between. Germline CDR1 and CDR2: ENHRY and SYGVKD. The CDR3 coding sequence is TGTGCCATCAGCCAGGGGAGAACAGGGAAGTCTGGGGCCAACGTCCTGACTTTC. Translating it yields CAISQGRTGKSGANVLTF.

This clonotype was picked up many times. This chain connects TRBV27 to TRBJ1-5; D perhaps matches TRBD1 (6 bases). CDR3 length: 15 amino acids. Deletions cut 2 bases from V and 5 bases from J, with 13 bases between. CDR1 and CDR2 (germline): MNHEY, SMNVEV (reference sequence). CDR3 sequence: CASSLVRDTHQPQHF. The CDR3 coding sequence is TGTGCCAGCAGTTTAGTCAGGGACACTCATCAGCCCCAGCATTTT.

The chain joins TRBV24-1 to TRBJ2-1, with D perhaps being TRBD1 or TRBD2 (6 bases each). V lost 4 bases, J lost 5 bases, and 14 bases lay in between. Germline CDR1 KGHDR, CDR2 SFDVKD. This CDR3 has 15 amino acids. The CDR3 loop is CATSEPGARNNEQFF. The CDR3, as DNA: TGTGCCACCAGTGAACCGGGGGCGCGGAACAATGAGCAGTTCTTC.

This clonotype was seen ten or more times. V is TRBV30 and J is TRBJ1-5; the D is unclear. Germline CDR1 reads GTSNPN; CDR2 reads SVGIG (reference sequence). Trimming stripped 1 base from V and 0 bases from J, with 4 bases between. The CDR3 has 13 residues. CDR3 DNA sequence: TGTGCCTGGAGTGGGTCTAGCAATCAGCCCCAGCATTTT. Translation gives CAWSGSSNQPQHF.

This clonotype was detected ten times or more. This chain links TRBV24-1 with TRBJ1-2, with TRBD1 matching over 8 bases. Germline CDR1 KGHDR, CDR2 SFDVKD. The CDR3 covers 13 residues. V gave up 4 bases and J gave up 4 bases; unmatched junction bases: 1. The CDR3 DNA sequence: TGTGCCACCAGTGACGGACAGGGCTATGGCTACACCTTC. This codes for CATSDGQGYGYTF.

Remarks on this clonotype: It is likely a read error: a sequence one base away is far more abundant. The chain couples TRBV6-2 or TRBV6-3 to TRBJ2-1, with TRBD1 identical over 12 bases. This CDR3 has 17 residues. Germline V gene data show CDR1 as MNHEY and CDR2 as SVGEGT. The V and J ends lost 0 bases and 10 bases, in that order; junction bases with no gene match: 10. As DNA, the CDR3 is TGTGCCAGCAGTTACTCTTCAGCGGGACAGGGGGCCTACGAGCAGTTCTTC. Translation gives CASSYSSAGQGAYEQFF.

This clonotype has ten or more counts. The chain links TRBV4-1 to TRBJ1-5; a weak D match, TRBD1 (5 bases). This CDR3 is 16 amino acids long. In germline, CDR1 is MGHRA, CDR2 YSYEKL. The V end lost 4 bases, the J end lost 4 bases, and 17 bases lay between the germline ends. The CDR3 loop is CASSPLGEPVNQPQHF. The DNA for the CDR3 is TGCGCCAGCAGCCCCTTAGGGGAACCAGTTAATCAGCCCCAGCATTTT.

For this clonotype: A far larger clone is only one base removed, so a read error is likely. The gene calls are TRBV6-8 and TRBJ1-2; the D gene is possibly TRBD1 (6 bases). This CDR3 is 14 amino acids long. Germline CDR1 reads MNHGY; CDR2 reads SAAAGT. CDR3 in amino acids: CANSYSGTLYGYTF. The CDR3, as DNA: TGTGCCAACAGTTATTCCGGGACACTCTATGGCTACACCTTC.

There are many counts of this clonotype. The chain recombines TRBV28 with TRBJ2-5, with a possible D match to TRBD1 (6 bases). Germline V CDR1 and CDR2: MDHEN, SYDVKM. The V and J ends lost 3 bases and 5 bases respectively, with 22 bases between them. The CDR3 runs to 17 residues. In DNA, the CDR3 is TGTGCCAGCAGTTTTTCGATGGAGTCAGGGGATGCCGAGACCCAGTACTTC. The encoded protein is CASSFSMESGDAETQYF.

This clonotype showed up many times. In nucleotides, the CDR3 is TGTGCCAGCAGTCGATATCGCGGGTACGAGCAGTACTTC. Translated: CASSRYRGYEQYF. The chain is built from TRBV28 and TRBJ2-7, with D possibly matching TRBD2 (5 bases). There are 13 residues in the CDR3. V was cut by 5 bases and J by 4 bases, with 12 bases left in between. The germline V gene encodes CDR1 MDHEN and CDR2 SYDVKM.

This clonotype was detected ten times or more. The DNA of the CDR3 is TGTGCCAGCAGCCCACTTCTGGGCGGGAGGTATGAGCAGTTCTTC. Translating gives CASSPLLGGRYEQFF. The rearrangement uses TRBV14 and TRBJ2-1; 8 bases are shared with TRBD2. The CDR3 consists of 15 residues. Trimming removed 4 bases from V and 8 bases from J; junction bases left unmatched: 10. CDR1 is SGHDN and CDR2 is FVKESK in the germline V gene.

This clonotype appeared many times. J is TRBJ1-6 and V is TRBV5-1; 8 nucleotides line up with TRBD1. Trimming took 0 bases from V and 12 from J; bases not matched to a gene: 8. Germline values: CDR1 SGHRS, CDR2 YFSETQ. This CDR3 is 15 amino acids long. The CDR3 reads CASSLGSTGDRPLHF. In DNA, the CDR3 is TGCGCCAGCAGCTTGGGATCGACAGGGGATAGACCCCTCCACTTT.

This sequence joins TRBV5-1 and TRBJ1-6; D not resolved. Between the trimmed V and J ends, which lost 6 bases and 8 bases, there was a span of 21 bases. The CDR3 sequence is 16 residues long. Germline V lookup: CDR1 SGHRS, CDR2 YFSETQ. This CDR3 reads CASIPRAVPVYSPLHF. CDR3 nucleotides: TGCGCCAGCATCCCCCGGGCCGTCCCTGTTTATTCACCCCTCCACTTT.

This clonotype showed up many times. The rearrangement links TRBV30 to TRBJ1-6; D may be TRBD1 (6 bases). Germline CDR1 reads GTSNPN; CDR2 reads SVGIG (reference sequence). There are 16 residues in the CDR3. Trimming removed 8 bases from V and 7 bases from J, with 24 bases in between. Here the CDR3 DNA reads TGTGCCCTGGACCCTACGGACAGCTTCAGGAATTCACCCCTCCACTTT. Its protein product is CALDPTDSFRNSPLHF.

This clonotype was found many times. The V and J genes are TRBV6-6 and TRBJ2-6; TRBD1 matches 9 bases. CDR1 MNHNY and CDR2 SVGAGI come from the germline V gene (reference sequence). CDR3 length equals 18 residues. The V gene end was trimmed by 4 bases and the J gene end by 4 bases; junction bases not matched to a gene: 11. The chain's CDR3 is CASSSMGQGSVGANVLTF. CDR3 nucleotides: TGTGCCAGCAGTTCAATGGGACAGGGATCTGTCGGGGCCAACGTCCTGACTTTC.